The entry below gives a single T cell receptor (beta chain) sequence along with its context. Profiling relied on immunoSEQ multiplex PCR, and the TCRdb table lists in-frame clones only, not all of them. The sample lists hundreds of thousands of clones; about four fifths were seen once. CDR3 length: 14 residues. Germline CDR1 and CDR2: MDHEN and SYDVKM. V was clipped by 9 bases and J by 2 bases; unmatched bases: 9. These data belong to a study of blood T cell repertoires in COVID-19. Overall study: Acute-phase and convalescent COVID-19 samples originated in the United States, Italy and Spain. Sources were T cells, B-cell-depleted T cells, or PBMCs; the material itself was cDNA or gDNA.

Input material: peripheral blood. The rearrangement joins TRBV28 to TRBJ1-2, with 7 bases fitting TRBD1. The sequence was obtained from a woman aged 45-65 years who had recovered from COVID-19. The CDR3 region has the DNA TGTGCCAGTAGCGTGGGGGGACAGAACTATGGCTACACCTTC. It encodes CASSVGGQNYGYTF.